The 13 T cell receptor beta chains in this list originate from one sample, sequenced in a study of control samples from healthy donors and cancer patients. TCRdb's copy holds only in-frame clones and misses some; the assay was immunoSEQ multiplex PCR. Of 60,000 to 100,000 clones listed, about 88% are singletons. The sequenced sample was blood. The receptors were gathered from a man aged 50-59 years in good health.

In DNA, the CDR3 is TGTGCCACCTCAACCAGGGGGTATAGCAATCAGCCCCAGCATTTT. This encodes CATSTRGYSNQPQHF. This rearrangement joins TRBV6-5 to TRBJ1-5; TRBD1 agrees at 7 bases. Germline assignment: CDR1 MNHEY and CDR2 SVGAGI. The J segment lost 0 bases and the V segment lost 10 bases, leaving 9 bases of the junction unmatched. The CDR3 has 15 amino acids.

The J gene is TRBJ1-5, the V gene TRBV5-8, with a possible D match to TRBD1 (5 bases). The germline V gene has CDR1 SGHTS and CDR2 YDEGEE. With 0 bases removed from V and 0 bases from J, the gap between germline ends came to 7 bases. The CDR3 has 15 amino acids. The CDR3 region has the DNA TGTGCCAGCAGCTTGGTGGGGGTTAGCAATCAGCCCCAGCATTTT. This translates into CASSLVGVSNQPQHF.

J is TRBJ2-7 and V is TRBV24-1; TRBD2 might be the D (5 bases). The CDR3 totals 13 residues. The germline V gene has CDR1 KGHDR and CDR2 SFDVKD. The V end lost 3 bases, the J end lost 7 bases, and 12 bases lay between the germline ends. For the CDR3, the DNA is TGTGCCACCAGTGATCTACCTTGGAGGGAGCAGTACTTC. The encoded protein is CATSDLPWREQYF.

The V gene is TRBV5-1, the J gene TRBJ2-3; D is unclear. Germline lookup yields CDR1 SGHRS and CDR2 YFSETQ. The CDR3 is 12 amino acids. V lost 2 bases, J lost 5 bases, and 6 bases lay in between. CDR3 DNA: TGCGCCAGCAGCTTCCAGAGAGATACGCAGTATTTT. Its protein product is CASSFQRDTQYF. The full variable domain, in which reference TRBV5-1 and TRBJ2-3 provide the parts outside the CDR3, is KAGVTQTPRYLIKTRGQQVTLSCSPISGHRSVSWYQQTPGQGLQFLFEYFSETQRNKGNFPGRFSGRQFSNSRSEMNVSTLELGDSALYLCASSFQRDTQYFGPGTRLTVL.

The chain is built from TRBV29-1 and TRBJ1-4; no clear D. V gave up 5 bases and J gave up 8 bases, with 12 bases separating them. CDR3 length equals 12 residues. Germline CDR1 reads SQVTM; CDR2 reads ANQGSEA. The CDR3 coding sequence is TGCAGCGTTAGGACCGGGCGGGAAAAACTGTTTTTT. This sequence encodes CSVRTGREKLFF. The variable domain in full, completed from reference TRBV29-1 and TRBJ1-4, reads SAVISQKPSRDICQRGTSLTIQCQVDSQVTMMFWYRQQPGQSLTLIATANQGSEATYESGFVIDKFPISRPNLTFSTLTVSNMSPEDSSIYLCSVRTGREKLFFGSGTQLSVL.

This clone has just a few counts. The chain carries TRBV20-1 and TRBJ1-4, with 9 bases lining up with TRBD1. The CDR3 contains 14 residues. V was clipped by 3 bases and J by 10 bases; unmatched bases: 9. Germline CDR1 reads DFQATT; CDR2 reads SNEGSKA (reference sequence). The CDR3 DNA is TGCAGTGCTAGTTTGGGACAGGGTGGTGGAAAACTGTTTTTT. It specifies CSASLGQGGGKLFF.

CDR3 in DNA: TGCGCCAGCAGCCCCGTCGGACCGAGATATGGCTACACCTTC. It encodes CASSPVGPRYGYTF. V usage is TRBV4-1 and J usage is TRBJ1-2; D is unclear. Germline CDR1 reads MGHRA; CDR2 reads YSYEKL. V lost 4 bases and J lost 5, with 14 bases in between. The CDR3 has 14 amino acids.

This chain uses TRBV9 with TRBJ2-7; a possible D gene is TRBD2 (5 bases). V lost 0 bases and J lost 3, with 16 bases in between. Germline values: CDR1 SGDLS, CDR2 YYNGEE. CDR3 length: 16 amino acids. The CDR3 coding sequence is TGTGCCAGCAGCGTAGGCGGAGAGGGCAGCTACTACGAGCAGTACTTC. This encodes CASSVGGEGSYYEQYF.

The chain recombines TRBV7-8 with TRBJ2-7, with 7 bases identical to TRBD2. Losses at the gene ends were 0 bases for V and 2 bases for J; bases not matched to a gene: 4. Germline lookup yields CDR1 SGHVS and CDR2 FQNEAQ. CDR3 length equals 15 residues. The CDR3 sequence: CASSLAPGTTYEQYF. The CDR3 nucleotides read TGTGCCAGCAGCTTAGCTCCAGGGACTACCTACGAGCAGTACTTC.

This clone was picked up a small number of times. This rearrangement joins TRBV6-4 to TRBJ2-5; 8 positions match TRBD1. CDR1 and CDR2 (germline): MRHNA, SNTAGT. The ends lost 9 bases at V and 5 bases at J; junction bases unmatched: 11. The CDR3 length is 14 residues. CDR3 region: CASGTGKEGETQYF. The DNA for the CDR3 is TGTGCCAGTGGGACAGGCAAAGAAGGGGAGACCCAGTACTTC.

The V gene is TRBV23-1, the J gene TRBJ2-7; no definite D call. TRBV23-1 is placed among ORFs of uncertain function. The CDR3 spans 15 residues. Trimming shortened V by 0 bases and J by 0 bases, and 9 bases separated the two germline ends. CDR3 sequence reads: CASSQSGRFSYEQYF. CDR3 DNA sequence: TGCGCCAGCAGTCAATCGGGCAGATTCTCCTACGAGCAGTACTTC.

The sample holds a few counts of this clone. This chain joins TRBV6-5 and TRBJ1-2, with TRBD1 matching over 10 bases. The length of the CDR3 is 16 residues. The junction had 3 bases not matched to a gene; V was cut back by 0 bases and J by 2 bases. Germline loops: CDR1 MNHEY, CDR2 SVGAGI. The DNA of the CDR3 is TGTGCCAGCAGTTACTCACGGACAGGGGGAAACTATGGCTACACCTTC. Translating it yields CASSYSRTGGNYGYTF.

This sequence joins TRBV6-1 and TRBJ2-3; the D gene is possibly TRBD2 (6 bases). CDR1 MNHNS and CDR2 SASEGT come from the germline V gene. V was clipped by 0 bases and J by 5 bases, with 12 bases between them. CDR3 length equals 15 residues. DNA for the CDR3: TGTGCCAGCAGTGAAGCTTCCTACGGGGGAGATACGCAGTATTTT. As protein: CASSEASYGGDTQYF.